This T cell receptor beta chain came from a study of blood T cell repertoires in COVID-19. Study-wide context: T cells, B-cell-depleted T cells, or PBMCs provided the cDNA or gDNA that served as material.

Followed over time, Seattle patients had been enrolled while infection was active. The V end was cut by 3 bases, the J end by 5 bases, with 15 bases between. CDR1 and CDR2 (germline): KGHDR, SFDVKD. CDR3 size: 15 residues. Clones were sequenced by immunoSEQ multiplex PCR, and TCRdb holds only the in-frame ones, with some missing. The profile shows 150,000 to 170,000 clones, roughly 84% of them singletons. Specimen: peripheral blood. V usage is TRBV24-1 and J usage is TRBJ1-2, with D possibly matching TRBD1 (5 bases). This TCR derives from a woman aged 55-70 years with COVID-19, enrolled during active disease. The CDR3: CATSDASGAAYGYTF. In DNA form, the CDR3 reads TGTGCCACCAGTGATGCCTCTGGGGCCGCGTATGGCTACACCTTC.